Below, 16 T cell receptor beta chains from the same sample are listed, as sequenced in a study of T cells in Graves' hyperthyroidism and ophthalmopathy. Amplified TCR beta CDR3 regions came from RNA transcripts. First-round RT-PCR of the TCR CDR3 relied on the HTBI primer set. In TCRdb, the multiplex PCR reads were re-called with MiXCR into one record per CDR3 protein. Here the sample spans 350,000 to 400,000 distinct CDR3 sequences, over 15% being singletons. Sequencing was done on a sample of blood. These receptors came from a woman aged 18-29 years with Graves' hyperthyroidism.

This clonotype has at least ten counts. V and J are TRBV12-3 or TRBV12-4 and TRBJ1-2; unclear D gene. CDR3 length: 13 amino acids. V was shortened by 5 bases and J by 7 bases, with 14 bases between the two germline ends. DNA of the CDR3: TGTGCCAGCAGTAATCGGGTGGTACGTGGCTACACCTTC. Translating gives CASSNRVVRGYTF.

The rearrangement joins TRBV19 to TRBJ2-2; TRBD1 agrees at 10 bases. CDR1 is LNHDA, CDR2 SQIVND, per germline (reference sequence). The CDR3 extends over 16 amino acids. Germline trimming cut 5 bases from V and 3 bases from J; bases unmatched to any gene: 6. CDR3 nucleotides: TGTGCCAGTAGTTCGACAGGGGGCGCGTACACCGGGGAGCTGTTTTTT. This gives the protein CASSSTGGAYTGELFF.

Comment on this clonotype: Being one base from a much bigger clone, this may be a read error. J is TRBJ1-4 and V is TRBV20-1; 7 bases agree with TRBD1. Germline V gene data show CDR1 as DFQATT and CDR2 as SNEGSKA (reference sequence). The CDR3 has 13 amino acids. The V and J ends lost 2 bases and 8 bases, in that order; junction bases with no gene match: 5. The CDR3 DNA reads as TGCAGTGCTAGACCACAGGGGAACGAAAAACTGTTTTTT. This translates into CSARPQGNEKLFF.

This clonotype has ten or more counts. This chain connects TRBV3-1 to TRBJ1-2; D is undetermined. The CDR3 length is 13 residues. The V end was cut by 4 bases, the J end by 3 bases, with 9 bases between. CDR1 is LGHDT, CDR2 YNNKEL, per germline (reference sequence). Here the CDR3 reads CASSPIIDYGYTF. The CDR3 coding sequence is TGTGCCAGCAGCCCCATCATAGACTATGGCTACACCTTC.

The chain joins TRBV12-3 or TRBV12-4 to TRBJ2-7; D gene ambiguous. The CDR3 runs 13 residues. V was cut by 1 base and J by 4 bases, with 8 bases left in between. The CDR3 DNA reads TGTGCCAGCAGTTTAGAGACACCATACGAGCAGTACTTC. This translates into CASSLETPYEQYF.

The chain links TRBV5-1 to TRBJ2-7, with 11 bases identical to TRBD2. Trimming removed 5 bases from V and 5 bases from J; junction bases left unmatched: 9. The CDR3 loop spans 15 amino acids. Germline V CDR1 and CDR2: SGHRS, YFSETQ. The CDR3 loop reads CASRYLAGGSHEQYF. DNA of the CDR3: TGCGCCAGCAGGTACCTAGCGGGGGGATCCCACGAGCAGTACTTC.

This clonotype was seen repeatedly, ten times or more. This sequence joins TRBV10-3 and TRBJ1-6, with D unclear. The CDR3 has 17 amino acids. Looked up from germline, CDR1 is ENHRY and CDR2 is SYGVKD. The germline V and J ends were trimmed by 3 bases and 8 bases, with 20 bases remaining between them. The CDR3 nucleotides are TGTGCCATCAGTGATTTTATGCGGGGATCGGCGGATTCACCCCTCCACTTT. Protein: CAISDFMRGSADSPLHF.

This clonotype was observed at least ten times. Written as DNA, the CDR3 is TGTGCCAGCAGTTTATCTTCGGGCTATGGCTACACCTTC. Its translation is CASSLSSGYGYTF. The V gene is TRBV27, the J gene TRBJ1-2; no firm D call. Per germline, CDR1 MNHEY and CDR2 SMNVEV (reference sequence). The CDR3 totals 13 residues. V lost 0 bases and J 4 bases, leaving 6 bases between the germline ends.

The chain employs TRBV3-1 and TRBJ2-7; 10 bases align to TRBD2. This CDR3 is built from 15 residues. Germline CDR1 LGHDT, CDR2 YNNKEL (reference sequence). The J segment lost 2 bases and the V segment lost 5 bases, leaving 6 bases of the junction unmatched. The CDR3 region has the DNA TGTGCCAGCAGCGAGCCTAGCGGGGGCCCCTACGAGCAGTACTTC. It codes for CASSEPSGGPYEQYF.

The sample holds many counts of this clonotype. This rearrangement joins TRBV6-1 to TRBJ1-5; D ambiguous. Trimming removed 4 bases at V and 4 bases at J, with 11 bases between. The CDR3 contains 14 residues. The germline V gene encodes CDR1 MNHNS and CDR2 SASEGT. This chain's CDR3 is CASSAEGRNQPQHF. In DNA form, the CDR3 reads TGTGCCAGCAGTGCTGAAGGGAGGAATCAGCCCCAGCATTTT.

There are many counts of this clonotype. The chain links TRBV27 to TRBJ1-2, with a tentative D call TRBD1 (5 bases). CDR1 and CDR2 from the germline V gene are MNHEY and SMNVEV (reference sequence). This CDR3 is 13 amino acids long. CDR3 nucleotides: TGTGCTACCAGCAGGGTAGGGGACCATGGCTACACCTTC. This sequence encodes CATSRVGDHGYTF.

This clonotype was seen many times. The chain employs TRBV12-3 or TRBV12-4 and TRBJ2-5, with TRBD2 as a possible D gene (7 bases). The V gene lost 8 bases and the J gene lost 5 bases, with 21 bases spanning the gap. This CDR3 has 15 amino acids. The CDR3 loop reads CASGGAGNDRETQYF. The CDR3 DNA sequence: TGTGCCAGCGGGGGGGCAGGGAATGATAGGGAGACCCAGTACTTC.

The chain is built from TRBV12-3 or TRBV12-4 and TRBJ2-7; D is perhaps TRBD2 (6 bases). The CDR3 is made up of 13 amino acids. Deletions cut 4 bases from V and 6 bases from J, with 13 bases between. The CDR3 here is CASSWDQGGEQYF. The CDR3 region has the DNA TGTGCCAGCAGTTGGGACCAGGGAGGCGAGCAGTACTTC.

This clonotype was detected ten times or more. This rearrangement joins TRBV6-1 to TRBJ2-7, with D maybe TRBD2 (6 bases). Trimming pared 4 bases from V and 3 bases from J, leaving 19 bases between. This CDR3 has 16 residues. The germline V gene encodes CDR1 MNHNS and CDR2 SASEGT. The CDR3 sequence is CASSVGPGRPGYEQYF. The CDR3 DNA reads TGTGCCAGCAGTGTGGGTCCTGGGAGGCCAGGCTACGAGCAGTACTTC.

Many counts were recorded for this clonotype. The chain recombines TRBV6-2 or TRBV6-3 with TRBJ1-1; 7 bases are a match to TRBD1. Germline CDR1 MNHEY, CDR2 SVGEGT. This CDR3 contains 15 residues. J lost 8 bases, V lost 2 bases, and 11 bases had no gene match. CDR3 loop: CASSYAPGQFFEAFF. The CDR3 DNA follows: TGTGCCAGCAGTTACGCCCCGGGACAGTTTTTCGAAGCTTTCTTT.

This clonotype was seen many times. The rearrangement uses TRBV6-1 and TRBJ1-6; D remains unclear. The CDR3 is made up of 15 amino acids. V lost 6 bases, J lost 2 bases, and 11 bases lay in between. In germline, CDR1 is MNHNS, CDR2 SASEGT. The CDR3 nucleotides read TGTGCCAGCAGAGAACAGAGTCCCTATAATTCACCCCTCCACTTT. Its protein is CASREQSPYNSPLHF.